This TCR beta chain was profiled in a study of blood T cell repertoires in COVID-19. Study context: COVID-19 samples collected from the United States, Italy and Spain covered acute and convalescent phases. In each case, the material was cDNA or gDNA derived from T cells, B-cell-depleted T cells, or PBMCs.

Original data processing: Estimation of nucleated cell counts relied on the amplification of reference gene primers. Method: immunoSEQ multiplex PCR; TCRdb's copy keeps in-frame clones and lacks some. Clonal size and the V and J genes are those of that table, whereas D and trimming came from the DNA. This sample has around 230,000 clones; more than 80% occur once, and the top ten carry about 2.2%. Germline V lookup: CDR1 MNHEY, CDR2 SMNVEV (reference sequence). This CDR3 has 16 residues. After removal of 5 bases from V and 4 bases from J, the junction contained 9 bases not matched to a gene. What was sequenced was peripheral blood. This sequence was found in a man between 25 and 39 years old who had recovered from COVID-19. This sequence joins TRBV27 and TRBJ2-1; 9 bases map to TRBD2. This CDR3 is CASSPRLAGVYNEQFF. The CDR3 DNA reads as TGTGCCAGCAGTCCCCGATTAGCGGGGGTTTACAATGAGCAGTTCTTC.